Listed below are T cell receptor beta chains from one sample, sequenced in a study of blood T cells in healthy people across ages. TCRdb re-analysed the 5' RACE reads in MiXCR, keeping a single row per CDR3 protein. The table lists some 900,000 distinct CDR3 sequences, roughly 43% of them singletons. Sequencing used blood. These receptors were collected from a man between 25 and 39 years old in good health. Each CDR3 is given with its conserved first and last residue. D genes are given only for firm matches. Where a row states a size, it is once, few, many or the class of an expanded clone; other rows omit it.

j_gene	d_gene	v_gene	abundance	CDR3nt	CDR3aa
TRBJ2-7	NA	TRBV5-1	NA	TGCGCCGGCAGCTTGGGGGAGGCCGAGCAGTACTTC	CAGSLGEAEQYF
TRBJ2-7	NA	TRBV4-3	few	TGCGCCAGCAGCCCAGCGACAGGCTATAGCTCCTACGAGCAGTACTTC	CASSPATGYSSYEQYF
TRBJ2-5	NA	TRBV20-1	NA	TGCAGTGCTAGAGTCCCTCAGGGAGGTGCAGAGACCCAGTACTTC	CSARVPQGGAETQYF
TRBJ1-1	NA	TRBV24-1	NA	TGTGCCACCAGCAGGGAAGATAGGACTGAAGCTTTCTTT	CATSREDRTEAFF
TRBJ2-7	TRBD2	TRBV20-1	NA	TGCAGTGCACCGACTAGCGGGGTTGACGAGCAGTACTTC	CSAPTSGVDEQYF
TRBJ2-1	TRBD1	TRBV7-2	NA	TGTACTAGCAGCAACAGGGGGCGCTACAATGAGCAGTTCTTC	CTSSNRGRYNEQFF
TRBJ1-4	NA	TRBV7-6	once	TGTGCCAGCAGCTTAGCTTTCCGTGAAAAACTGTTTTTT	CASSLAFREKLFF
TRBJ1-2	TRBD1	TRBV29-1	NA	TGCAGCGCCGGGGACAGGGCGTATGGCTACACCTTC	CSAGDRAYGYTF
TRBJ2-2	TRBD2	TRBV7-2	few	TGTGCCAGCAGCAAGGGACTAGCGGGGGCACGAGGCACCGGGGAGCTGTTTTTT	CASSKGLAGARGTGELFF
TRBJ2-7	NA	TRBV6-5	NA	TGTGCCAGCAGTTACTCAGGGCTAGCCGCGAGCGAGCAGTACTTC	CASSYSGLAASEQYF
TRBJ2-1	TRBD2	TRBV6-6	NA	TGTGCCAGCAGTGGGACTAGCGGGGGGAAATACAATGAGCAGTTCTTC	CASSGTSGGKYNEQFF
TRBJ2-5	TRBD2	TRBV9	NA	TGTGCCAGCAGCGTAGATGGGACTAGCGAAGAGACCCAGTACTTC	CASSVDGTSEETQYF
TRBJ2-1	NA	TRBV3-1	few	TGTGCCAGCAGCCAAGATCCCAACTCGGGAGAGCAGTTCTTC	CASSQDPNSGEQFF
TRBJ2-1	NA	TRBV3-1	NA	TGTGCCAGCAGCCATCGTCTTGAGCAGTTCTTC	CASSHRLEQFF
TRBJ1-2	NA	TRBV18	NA	TGTGCCAGCTCACCACCCACTGATCCCTATGGCTACACCTTC	CASSPPTDPYGYTF
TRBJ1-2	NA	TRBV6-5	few	TGTGCCAGCACTAAGAAGGGCTATGGCTACACCTTC	CASTKKGYGYTF
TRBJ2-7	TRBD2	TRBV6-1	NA	TGTGCCAGCAGGCCCAGCGGGGACTCCTACGAGCAGTACTTC	CASRPSGDSYEQYF
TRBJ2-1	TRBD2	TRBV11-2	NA	TGTGCCAGCAGCCGCAGCCCTAGCGGGGGCAATGAGCAGTTCTTC	CASSRSPSGGNEQFF
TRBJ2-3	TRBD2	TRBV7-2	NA	TGTGCCAGCAGCTTAGAGTCGGGTCTAGCGGGGGCGGATACGCAGTATTTT	CASSLESGLAGADTQYF
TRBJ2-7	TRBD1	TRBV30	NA	TGTGCCTGGAGTCCTTACAGGGGCAAGCAGTACTTC	CAWSPYRGKQYF
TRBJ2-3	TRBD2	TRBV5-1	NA	TGCGCCAGCAGCTTGGTCCTAGCGGGGGGTGGAGATACGCAGTATTTT	CASSLVLAGGGDTQYF
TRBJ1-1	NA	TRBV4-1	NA	TGCGCCAGCAGCCAAGAGATACGGGGGAACACTGAAGCTTTCTTT	CASSQEIRGNTEAFF
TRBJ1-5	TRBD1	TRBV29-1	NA	TGCAGCGTTGCGTTTTCGACAGGGCACAATCAGCCCCAGCATTTT	CSVAFSTGHNQPQHF
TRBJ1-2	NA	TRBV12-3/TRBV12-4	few	TGTGCCAGCAGTTTGAGGGTGGCCAACTATGGCTACACCTTC	CASSLRVANYGYTF
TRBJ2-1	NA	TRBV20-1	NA	TGCAGTGCTACCCTCGGACAGACCGGGAGGAATGAGCAGTTCTTC	CSATLGQTGRNEQFF
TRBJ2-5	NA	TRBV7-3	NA	TGTGCCAGCAGCTTGTGGGAGGCGGAGACCCAGTACTTC	CASSLWEAETQYF
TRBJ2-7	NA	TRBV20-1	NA	TGCAGTGCTAGAGCGGGTGACTCCTACAATGAGCAGTACTTC	CSARAGDSYNEQYF
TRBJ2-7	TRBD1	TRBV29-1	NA	TGCAGCGTTGAAGGAGCGGAACAGGGGGTGGGGGAATCCTACGAGCAGTACTTC	CSVEGAEQGVGESYEQYF
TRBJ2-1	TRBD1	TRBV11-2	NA	TGTGCCAGCAGCCTGGACAGGGGGCCCTACAATGAGCAGTTCTTC	CASSLDRGPYNEQFF
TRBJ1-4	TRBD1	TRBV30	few	TGTGCCTGGACTCGGACAGGGGGCGGTTTAGAAAAACTGTTTTTT	CAWTRTGGGLEKLFF
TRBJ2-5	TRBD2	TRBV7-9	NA	TGTGCCAGCAGCGTAGCGGGAGGGCCTGGAGAGACCCAGTACTTC	CASSVAGGPGETQYF
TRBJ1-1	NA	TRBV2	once	TGTGCCAGCAGTGATGGGGAGGGCACTGAAGCTTTCTTT	CASSDGEGTEAFF
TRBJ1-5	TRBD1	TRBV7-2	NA	TGTGCCAGCAGCTTGCGGGACAGGGATCGCAATCAGCCCCAGCATTTT	CASSLRDRDRNQPQHF
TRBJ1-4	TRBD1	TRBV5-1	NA	TGCGCCAGCAGCCTCCAGACAGGGCCTAATGAAAAACTGTTTTTT	CASSLQTGPNEKLFF
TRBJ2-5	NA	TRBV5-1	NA	TGCGCCAGCAGCCGATGGGCCCAAGAGACCCAGTACTTC	CASSRWAQETQYF
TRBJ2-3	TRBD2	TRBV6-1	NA	TGTGCCAGCAGAACCTCCTCAGGACTAGCGGGCGATACAGATACGCAGTATTTT	CASRTSSGLAGDTDTQYF
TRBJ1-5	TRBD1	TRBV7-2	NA	TGTGCCAGCAGCGCTAAGACAGGGGGCAGCAATCAGCCCCAGCATTTT	CASSAKTGGSNQPQHF
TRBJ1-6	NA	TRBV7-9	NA	TGTGCCAGCAGCTTTAGCTCTGGGCACAGCTCCTATAATTCACCCCTCCACTTT	CASSFSSGHSSYNSPLHF
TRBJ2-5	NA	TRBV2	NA	TGTGCCAGCAGCCCCCCGGCGAACAGGGAGACCCAGTACTTC	CASSPPANRETQYF
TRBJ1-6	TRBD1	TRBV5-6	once	TGTGCCAGCAGCCGACAGGGGGTAAATTCACCCCTCCACTTT	CASSRQGVNSPLHF
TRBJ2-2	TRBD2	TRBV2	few	TGTGCCAGCAGTGCGTATAGCGGGGGGGCCAAGGGCACCGGGGAGCTGTTTTTT	CASSAYSGGAKGTGELFF
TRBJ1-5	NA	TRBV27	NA	TGTGCCAGCACCCCGGAGGGTTTATATCAGCCCCAGCATTTT	CASTPEGLYQPQHF
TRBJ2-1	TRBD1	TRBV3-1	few	TGTGCCAGCAGCCCGGGACAGCGCTCCTACAATGAGCAGTTCTTC	CASSPGQRSYNEQFF
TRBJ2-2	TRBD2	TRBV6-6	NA	TGTGCCAGCAGCACCGCTATAGCGGGGGGCGGGGAGCTGTTTTTT	CASSTAIAGGGELFF
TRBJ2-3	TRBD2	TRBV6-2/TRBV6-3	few	TGTGCCAGCAGTTTGCGGGGGGGCCTCTCAGATACGCAGTATTTT	CASSLRGGLSDTQYF
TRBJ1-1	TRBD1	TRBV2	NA	TGTGCCAGCAGTGATAGGACAGGACGGGGTAACACTGAAGCTTTCTTT	CASSDRTGRGNTEAFF
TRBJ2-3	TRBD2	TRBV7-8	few	TGTGCCAGCAGGTCTGGTTTACTAGCGGCCTCAGATACGCAGTATTTT	CASRSGLLAASDTQYF
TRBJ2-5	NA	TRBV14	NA	TGTGCCAGCAGCCAGCTTGCGGAAGAGACCCAGTACTTC	CASSQLAEETQYF
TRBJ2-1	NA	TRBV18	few	TGTGCCGGGGGGCTTAGCTCCTACAATGAGCAGTTCTTC	CAGGLSSYNEQFF
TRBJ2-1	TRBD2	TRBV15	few	TGTGCCACCAGCAGAGACTTAGCGGGGGGGCCTCCCAATGAGCAGTTCTTC	CATSRDLAGGPPNEQFF
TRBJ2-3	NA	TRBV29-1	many	TGCAGCGCGACAGTGTTTTCAATCACAGATACGCAGTATTTT	CSATVFSITDTQYF
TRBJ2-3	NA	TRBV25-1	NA	TGTGCCAGCAGTCCCCTCCAGGGATCGGGCACAGATACGCAGTATTTT	CASSPLQGSGTDTQYF
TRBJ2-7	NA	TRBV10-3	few	TGTGCCACGGGGGTGGGTGACGAGCAGTACTTC	CATGVGDEQYF